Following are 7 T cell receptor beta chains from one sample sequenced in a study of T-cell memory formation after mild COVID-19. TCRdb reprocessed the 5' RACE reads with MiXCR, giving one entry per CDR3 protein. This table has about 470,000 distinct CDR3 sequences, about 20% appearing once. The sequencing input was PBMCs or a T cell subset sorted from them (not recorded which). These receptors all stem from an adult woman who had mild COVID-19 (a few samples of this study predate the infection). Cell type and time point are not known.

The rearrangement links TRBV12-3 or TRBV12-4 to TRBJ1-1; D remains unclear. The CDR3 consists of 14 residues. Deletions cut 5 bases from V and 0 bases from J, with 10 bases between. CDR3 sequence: CASSPYTMNTEAFF. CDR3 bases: TGTGCCAGCAGTCCCTACACGATGAACACTGAAGCTTTCTTT.

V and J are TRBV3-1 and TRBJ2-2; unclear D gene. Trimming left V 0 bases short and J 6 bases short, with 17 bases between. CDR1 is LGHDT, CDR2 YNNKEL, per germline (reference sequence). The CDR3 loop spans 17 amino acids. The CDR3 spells CASSQDVGWRPAGELFF. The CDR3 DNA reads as TGTGCCAGCAGCCAAGATGTGGGGTGGCGTCCCGCCGGGGAGCTGTTTTTT.

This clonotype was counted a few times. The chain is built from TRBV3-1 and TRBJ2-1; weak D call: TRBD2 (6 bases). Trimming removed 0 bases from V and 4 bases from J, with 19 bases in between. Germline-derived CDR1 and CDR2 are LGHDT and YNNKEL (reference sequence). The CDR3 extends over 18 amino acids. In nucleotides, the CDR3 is TGTGCCAGCAGCCAAGATTCCCTGGTCGGGGGATCTTACAATGAGCAGTTCTTC. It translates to CASSQDSLVGGSYNEQFF.

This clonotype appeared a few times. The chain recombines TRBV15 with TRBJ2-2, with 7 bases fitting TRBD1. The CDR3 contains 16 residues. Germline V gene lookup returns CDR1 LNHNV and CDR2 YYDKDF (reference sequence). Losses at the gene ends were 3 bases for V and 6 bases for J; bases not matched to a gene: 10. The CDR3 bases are TGTGCCACCAGCAGCCCGGGACAGAGATCGGCCGGGGAGCTGTTTTTT. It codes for CATSSPGQRSAGELFF.

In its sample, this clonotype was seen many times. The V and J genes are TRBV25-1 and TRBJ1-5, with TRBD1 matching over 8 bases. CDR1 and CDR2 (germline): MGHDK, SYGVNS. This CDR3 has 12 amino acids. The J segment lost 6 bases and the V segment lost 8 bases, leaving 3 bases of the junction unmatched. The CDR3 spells CASGQGFQPQHF. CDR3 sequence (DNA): TGTGCCAGCGGACAGGGTTTTCAGCCCCAGCATTTT.

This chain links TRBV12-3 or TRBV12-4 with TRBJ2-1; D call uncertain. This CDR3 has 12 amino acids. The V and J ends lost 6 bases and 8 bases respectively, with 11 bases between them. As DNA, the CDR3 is TGTGCCAGCAGGACCTTAGCAGATGAGCAGTTCTTC. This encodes CASRTLADEQFF.

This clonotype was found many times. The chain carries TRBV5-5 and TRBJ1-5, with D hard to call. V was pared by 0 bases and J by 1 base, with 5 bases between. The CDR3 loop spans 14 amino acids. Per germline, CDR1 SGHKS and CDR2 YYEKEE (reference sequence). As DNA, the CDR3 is TGTGCCAGCAGCTTGGTCGGCAGCAATCAGCCCCAGCATTTT. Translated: CASSLVGSNQPQHF.